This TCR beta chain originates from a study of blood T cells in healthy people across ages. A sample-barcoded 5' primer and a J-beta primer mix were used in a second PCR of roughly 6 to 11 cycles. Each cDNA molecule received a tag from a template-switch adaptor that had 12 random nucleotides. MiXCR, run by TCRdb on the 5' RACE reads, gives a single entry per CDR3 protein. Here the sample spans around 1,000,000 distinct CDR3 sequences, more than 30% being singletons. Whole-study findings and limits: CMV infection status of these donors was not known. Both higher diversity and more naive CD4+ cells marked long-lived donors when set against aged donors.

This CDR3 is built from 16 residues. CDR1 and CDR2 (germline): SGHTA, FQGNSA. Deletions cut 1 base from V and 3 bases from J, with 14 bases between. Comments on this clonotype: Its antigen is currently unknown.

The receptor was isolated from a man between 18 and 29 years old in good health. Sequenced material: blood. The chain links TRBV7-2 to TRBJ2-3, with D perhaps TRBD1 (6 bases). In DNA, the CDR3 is TGTGCCAGCAGCTTAGGGGGCAGGGGTTTAACAGATACGCAGTATTTT. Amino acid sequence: CASSLGGRGLTDTQYF.